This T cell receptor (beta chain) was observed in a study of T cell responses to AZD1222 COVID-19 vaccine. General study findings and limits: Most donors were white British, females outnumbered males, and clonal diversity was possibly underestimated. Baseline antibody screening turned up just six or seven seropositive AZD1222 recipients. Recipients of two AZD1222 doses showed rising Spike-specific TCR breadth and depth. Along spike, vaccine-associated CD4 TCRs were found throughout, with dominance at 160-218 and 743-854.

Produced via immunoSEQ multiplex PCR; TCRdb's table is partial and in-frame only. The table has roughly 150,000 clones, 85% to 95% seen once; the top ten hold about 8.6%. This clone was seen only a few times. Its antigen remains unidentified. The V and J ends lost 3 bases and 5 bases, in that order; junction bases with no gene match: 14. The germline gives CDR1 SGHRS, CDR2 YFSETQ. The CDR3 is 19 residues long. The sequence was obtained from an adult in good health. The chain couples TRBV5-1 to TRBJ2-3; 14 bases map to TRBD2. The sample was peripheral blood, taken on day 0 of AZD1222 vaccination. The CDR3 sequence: CASSSPPGTSGGRVDTQYF. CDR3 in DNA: TGCGCCAGCAGCTCCCCTCCCGGGACTAGCGGGGGAAGAGTAGATACGCAGTATTTT. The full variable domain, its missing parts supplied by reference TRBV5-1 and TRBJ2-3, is KAGVTQTPRYLIKTRGQQVTLSCSPISGHRSVSWYQQTPGQGLQFLFEYFSETQRNKGNFPGRFSGRQFSNSRSEMNVSTLELGDSALYLCASSSPPGTSGGRVDTQYFGPGTRLTVL.